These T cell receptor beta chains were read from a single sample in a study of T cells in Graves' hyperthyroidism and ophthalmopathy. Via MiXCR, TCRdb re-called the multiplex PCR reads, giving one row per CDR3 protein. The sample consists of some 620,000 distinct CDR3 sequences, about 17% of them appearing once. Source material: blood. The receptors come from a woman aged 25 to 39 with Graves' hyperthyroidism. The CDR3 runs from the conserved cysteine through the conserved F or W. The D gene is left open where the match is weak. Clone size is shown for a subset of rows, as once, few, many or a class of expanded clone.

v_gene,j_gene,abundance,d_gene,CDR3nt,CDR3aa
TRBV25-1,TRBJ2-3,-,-,TGTGCCAGCAGTCCCTCGGCGGCAGGCAGCACAGATACGCAGTATTTT,CASSPSAAGSTDTQYF
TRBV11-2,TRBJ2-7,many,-,TGTGCCAGCAGCTCCAAGAATGGGGACGAGCAGTACTTC,CASSSKNGDEQYF
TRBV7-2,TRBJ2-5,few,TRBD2,TGTGCCAGCAGCTTAGTAGGCGGGAGCGGAGAGACCCAGTACTTC,CASSLVGGSGETQYF
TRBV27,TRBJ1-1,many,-,TGTGCCAGCAGTTTTGAGGGGACCAACACTGAAGCTTTCTTT,CASSFEGTNTEAFF
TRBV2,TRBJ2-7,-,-,TGTGCCAGTAGACGACAGAGCGTCGACTACGAGCAGTACTTC,CASRRQSVDYEQYF
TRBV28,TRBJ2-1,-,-,TGTGCCAGCAGCCCCCTTGGGGATCCAGGGCGCGGGGCTTACAATGAGCAGTTCTTC,CASSPLGDPGRGAYNEQFF
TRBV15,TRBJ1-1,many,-,TGTGCCACCAGCAGAGATGTTCAGGCGGCTGAAGCTTTCTTT,CATSRDVQAAEAFF
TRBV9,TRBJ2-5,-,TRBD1,TGTGCCAGCAGCCCCGGGACAGCTTTTGAGGAGACCCAGTACTTC,CASSPGTAFEETQYF
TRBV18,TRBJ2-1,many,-,TGTGCCAGCTCACCGTCCTTGAGCAATGAGCAGTTCTTC,CASSPSLSNEQFF
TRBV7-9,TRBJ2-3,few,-,TGTGCCAGCAGCTTCCGGACATATACGCAGTATTTT,CASSFRTYTQYF
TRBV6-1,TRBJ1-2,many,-,TGTGCCAGCAGTGCATCGTCGCGAGCCCTCTATGGCTACACCTTC,CASSASSRALYGYTF
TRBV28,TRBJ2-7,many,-,TGTGCCAGCAGTTCCCCAAGAGCACAAAGCTCCTACGAGCAGTACTTC,CASSSPRAQSSYEQYF
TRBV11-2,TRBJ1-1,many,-,TGTGCCAGCAGCTTATTTCGGGGAAGCGGCACTGAAGCTTTCTTT,CASSLFRGSGTEAFF
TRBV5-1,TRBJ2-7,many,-,TGCGCCAGCAGCGAGGGACAATCCGCCTCCTACGAGCAGTACTTC,CASSEGQSASYEQYF
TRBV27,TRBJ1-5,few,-,TGTGCCAGCAGTCCCAGGGACGGCCTTCGGCAGCCCCAGCATTTT,CASSPRDGLRQPQHF
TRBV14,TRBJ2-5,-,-,TGTGCCAGCAGCCAAGAAACTGGGTCCCAAGAGACCCAGTACTTC,CASSQETGSQETQYF
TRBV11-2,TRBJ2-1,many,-,TGTGCCAGCAGCTTAGCGGGGCCCTACAATGAGCAGTTCTTC,CASSLAGPYNEQFF
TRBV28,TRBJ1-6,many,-,TGTGCCAGCAGTTCCTCATCGTGGGGCTCCTATAATTCACCCCTCCACTTT,CASSSSSWGSYNSPLHF
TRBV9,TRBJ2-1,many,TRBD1,TGTGCCAGCAGCGTAGTGCAGGGGGCCAATGAGCAGTTCTTC,CASSVVQGANEQFF
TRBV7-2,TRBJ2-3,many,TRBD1,TGTGCCAGCAGCCTCGACAGGGGGGCAGATACGCAGTATTTT,CASSLDRGADTQYF
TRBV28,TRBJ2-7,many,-,TGTGCCAGCAGGAGGGGTCTTCGCCCCTACGAGCAGTACTTC,CASRRGLRPYEQYF
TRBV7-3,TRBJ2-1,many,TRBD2,TGTGCCAGCAGCTTAGGGACTACCAACAATGAGCAGTTCTTC,CASSLGTTNNEQFF
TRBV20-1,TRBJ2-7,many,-,TGCAGTGCTAGGGGAAATGCCCCACCCTACGAGCAGTACTTC,CSARGNAPPYEQYF
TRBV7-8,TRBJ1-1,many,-,TGTGCCAGCAGCGAGATGAGGTACACTGAAGCTTTCTTT,CASSEMRYTEAFF
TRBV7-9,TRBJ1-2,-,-,TGTGCCAGCAGCTTAGCCTCGAAAGGTAATGGCTACACCTTC,CASSLASKGNGYTF
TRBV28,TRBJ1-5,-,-,TGTGCCACCTCTTGGAGGGGTAGCAATCAGCCCCAGCATTTT,CATSWRGSNQPQHF
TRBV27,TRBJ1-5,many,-,TGTGCCAGCAGTTTACGGCCCGATCAGCCCCAGCATTTT,CASSLRPDQPQHF
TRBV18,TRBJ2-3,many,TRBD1,TGTGCCAGCTCACCCCGGACAGGGGTGCGCACAGATACGCAGTATTTT,CASSPRTGVRTDTQYF
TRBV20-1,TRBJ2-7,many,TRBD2,TGCAGCCCCAGGGCGGGGGGGGCACCCTACGAGCAGTACTTC,CSPRAGGAPYEQYF
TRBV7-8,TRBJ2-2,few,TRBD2,TGTGCCAGCAACTCGGGGGGAGGGCCAAGAGCCGGGGAGCTGTTTTTT,CASNSGGGPRAGELFF
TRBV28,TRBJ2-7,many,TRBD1,TGTGCCAGCAGAGCTCAGGGGGTTCACGAGCAGTACTTC,CASRAQGVHEQYF
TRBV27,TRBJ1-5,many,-,TGTGCCAGCAGTTTAGGGACGGAGAATCAGCCCCAGCATTTT,CASSLGTENQPQHF
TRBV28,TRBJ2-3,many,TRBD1,TGTGCCAGCAGTCTAAGAGGACAGGGGGCGCGGTTTACGCAGTATTTT,CASSLRGQGARFTQYF
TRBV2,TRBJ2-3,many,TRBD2,TGTGCCAGCAGGGCCGGGACTAGCGGATACACAGATACGCAGTATTTT,CASRAGTSGYTDTQYF
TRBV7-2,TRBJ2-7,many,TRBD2,TGTGCCAGCAGCCGCGGATCCTTGAGCGGGAGGACCTCCTACGAGCAGTACTTC,CASSRGSLSGRTSYEQYF
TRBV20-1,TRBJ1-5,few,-,TGCAGTGCTAGCCTCAGTCAGCCCCAGCATTTT,CSASLSQPQHF